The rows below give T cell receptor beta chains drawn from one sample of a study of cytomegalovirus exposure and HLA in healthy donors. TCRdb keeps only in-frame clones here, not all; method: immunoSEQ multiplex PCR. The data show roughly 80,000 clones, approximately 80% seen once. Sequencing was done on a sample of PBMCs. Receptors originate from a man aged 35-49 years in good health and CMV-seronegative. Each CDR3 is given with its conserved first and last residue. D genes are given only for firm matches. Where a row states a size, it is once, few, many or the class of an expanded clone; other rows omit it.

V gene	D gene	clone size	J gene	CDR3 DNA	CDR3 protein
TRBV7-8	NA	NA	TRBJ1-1	TGTGCCAGCAGCTTAATTGCGGGGAACACTGAAGCTTTCTTT	CASSLIAGNTEAFF
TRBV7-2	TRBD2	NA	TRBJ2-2	TGTGCCAGCAGCCCCAGACTAGCGGGGGGGTACACCGGGGAGCTGTTTTTT	CASSPRLAGGYTGELFF
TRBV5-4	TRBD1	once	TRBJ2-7	TGTGCCAGCAGCTTAGCCTCCGGGACAGGGGAAGACGAGCAGTACTTC	CASSLASGTGEDEQYF
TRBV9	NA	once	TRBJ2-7	TGTGCCAGCAGCGGTATAGGGGTGTCCTACGAGCAGTACTTC	CASSGIGVSYEQYF
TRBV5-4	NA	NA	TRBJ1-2	TGTGCCAGCAGCCTTAGAGGTGGGGGACTAAACTATGGCTACACCTTC	CASSLRGGGLNYGYTF
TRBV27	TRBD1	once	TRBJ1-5	TGTGCCAGCAGCCCGACAGGGCTAAACTCTCAGCCCCAGCATTTT	CASSPTGLNSQPQHF
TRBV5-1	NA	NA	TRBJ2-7	TGCGCCAGCAGCTTACAACCAGGTACCTCTACCACCTACGAGCAGTACTTC	CASSLQPGTSTTYEQYF
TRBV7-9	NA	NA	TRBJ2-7	TGTGCCAGCAGCGCCCGGGACACAAGCTCCTACGAGCAGTACTTC	CASSARDTSSYEQYF
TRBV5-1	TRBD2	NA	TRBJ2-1	TGCGCCAGCAGGGCAGCGGGGACTAATCGAAATGAGCAGTTCTTC	CASRAAGTNRNEQFF
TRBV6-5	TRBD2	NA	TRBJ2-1	TGTGCCAGCAGGCTAGCGGGGGGCTACAATGAGCAGTTCTTC	CASRLAGGYNEQFF
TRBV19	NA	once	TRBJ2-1	TGTGCCAGTAGTCGTGGCGGCCTCTCCTACAATGAGCAGTTCTTC	CASSRGGLSYNEQFF
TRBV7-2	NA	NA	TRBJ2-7	TGTGCCAGCAGCTTATACGGTGGCGAGCAGTACTTC	CASSLYGGEQYF
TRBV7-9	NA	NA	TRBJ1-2	TGTGCCAGCAGCTCTCAGGGATCAGCTAACTATGGCTACACCTTC	CASSSQGSANYGYTF
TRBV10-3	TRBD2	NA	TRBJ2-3	TGTGCCATCAGTGAGTCGACTCCCAGCGGGGGCACAGATACGCAGTATTTT	CAISESTPSGGTDTQYF
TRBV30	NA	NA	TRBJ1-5	TGTGCCTGGAGTTTGGCAGTTAGCAATCAGCCCCAGCATTTT	CAWSLAVSNQPQHF
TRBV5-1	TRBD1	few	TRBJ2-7	TGCGCCAGCAGCTTGGGGACAGGGCCCGTGTACGAGCAGTACTTC	CASSLGTGPVYEQYF
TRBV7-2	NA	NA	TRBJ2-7	TGTGCCAGCAGCTTCGCTCCGGGTGTATCCTACGAGCAGTACTTC	CASSFAPGVSYEQYF
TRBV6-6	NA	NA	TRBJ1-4	TGTGCCAGCAGACCTGATGAACTAACTAATGAAAAACTGTTTTTT	CASRPDELTNEKLFF
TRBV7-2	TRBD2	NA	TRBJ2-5	TGTGCCAGCAGCAGAACTAGCGGGGGGGCCGAGACCCAGTACTTC	CASSRTSGGAETQYF
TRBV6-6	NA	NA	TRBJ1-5	TGTGCCATCTCCGTCGGGGGTAGCAATCAGCCCCAGCATTTT	CAISVGGSNQPQHF
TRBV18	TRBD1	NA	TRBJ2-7	TGTGCCAGCTCACCTCACCGGGACAGCGCCTACGAGCAGTACTTC	CASSPHRDSAYEQYF
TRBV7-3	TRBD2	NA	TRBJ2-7	TGTGCCAGCAGCTTAACGGGGACTAGCTACGAGCAGTACTTC	CASSLTGTSYEQYF
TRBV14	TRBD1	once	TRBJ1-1	TGTGCCAGCAGCCAAGTACAGGGGGCCAGTGAAGCTTTCTTT	CASSQVQGASEAFF
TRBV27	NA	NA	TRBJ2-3	TGTGCCAGCAGTTTAGGGGCCTCAGTGGATACGCAGTATTTT	CASSLGASVDTQYF
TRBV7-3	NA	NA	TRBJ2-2	TGTGCCAGCAGGGTAGGAGGGATCACCGGGGAGCTGTTTTTT	CASRVGGITGELFF
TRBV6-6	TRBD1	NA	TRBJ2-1	TGTGCCAGCAGTTACCGGACAGGCAATGAGCAGTTCTTC	CASSYRTGNEQFF
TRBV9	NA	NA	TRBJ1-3	TGTGCCAGCAGCGTTCCGGGGGAGGCTGGAAACACCATATATTTT	CASSVPGEAGNTIYF
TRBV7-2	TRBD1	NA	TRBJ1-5	TGTGCCAGCAGCCGCGGACAGGGCTCCAATCAGCCCCAGCATTTT	CASSRGQGSNQPQHF
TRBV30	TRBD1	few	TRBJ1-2	TGTGCCTGGAGAAGGGACAGACCGTATGGCTACACCTTC	CAWRRDRPYGYTF
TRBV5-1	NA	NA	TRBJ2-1	TGCGCCAGCAGCTTGCAACAGGTGGTCTACAATGAGCAGTTCTTC	CASSLQQVVYNEQFF
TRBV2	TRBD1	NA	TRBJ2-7	TGTGCCAGCAGACCCCAGGGGGCGGCCACGGGATACGAGCAGTACTTC	CASRPQGAATGYEQYF
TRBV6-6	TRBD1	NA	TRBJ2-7	TGTGCCAGCAAACCCATCAGGGGGCCTTCCTACGAGCAGTACTTC	CASKPIRGPSYEQYF
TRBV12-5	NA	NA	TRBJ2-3	TGTGCTAGTGGGGGGCTGGGTACGCAGTATTTT	CASGGLGTQYF
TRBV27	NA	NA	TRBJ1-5	TGTGCCAGCAGTTTACTTCGGGGTCAGCCCCAGCATTTT	CASSLLRGQPQHF
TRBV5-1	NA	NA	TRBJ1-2	TGCGCCAGCAGTAGTGTAGCGAACTATGGCTACACCTTC	CASSSVANYGYTF
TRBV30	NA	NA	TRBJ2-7	TGTGCCTGGAGTGCTACTTTCTACGAGCAGTACTTC	CAWSATFYEQYF
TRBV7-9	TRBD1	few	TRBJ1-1	TGTGCCAGCAGCATGAGACAGGGGGAAGGGGGTACTGAAGCTTTCTTT	CASSMRQGEGGTEAFF
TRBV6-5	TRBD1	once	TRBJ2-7	TGTGCCAGCAGTTACTCGGGGACAGGGTCCTACGAGCAGTACTTC	CASSYSGTGSYEQYF
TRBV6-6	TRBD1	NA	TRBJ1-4	TGTGCCAGCAGTTACGGGACAGGAATTCACGAAAAACTGTTTTTT	CASSYGTGIHEKLFF
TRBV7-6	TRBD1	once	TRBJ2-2	TGTGCCAGCAGCTTAGCGGACAGGGCTGGTACCGGGGAGCTGTTTTTT	CASSLADRAGTGELFF
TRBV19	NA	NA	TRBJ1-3	TGTGCCAGTAGTATCGCGGCGAAGAGCTCTGGAAACACCATATATTTT	CASSIAAKSSGNTIYF
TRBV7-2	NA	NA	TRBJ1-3	TGTGCCAGCAGCTTAGACAGGGTCTACTCTGGAAACACCATATATTTT	CASSLDRVYSGNTIYF
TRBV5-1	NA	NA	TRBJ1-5	TGCGCCAGCAGCCCCGAGGGGGATCAGCCCCAGCATTTT	CASSPEGDQPQHF
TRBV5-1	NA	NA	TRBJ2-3	TGCGCCAGCAGCTTGGACCCCGGGACTCCAGATACGCAGTATTTT	CASSLDPGTPDTQYF
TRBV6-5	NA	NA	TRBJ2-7	TGTGCCAGCCACAGAGGACTTTCCTACGAGCAGTACTTC	CASHRGLSYEQYF
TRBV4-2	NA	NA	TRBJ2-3	TGTGCCAGCAGCCAAGATCCCCGGGGCACAGATACGCAGTATTTT	CASSQDPRGTDTQYF
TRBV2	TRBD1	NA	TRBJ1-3	TGTGCCAGCAGTGGGGACAGGGGGCTTTCTGGAAACACCATATATTTT	CASSGDRGLSGNTIYF
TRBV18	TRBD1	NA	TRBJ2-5	TGTGCCAGCTCCCCCGGACAGGGGGTGGGAGAGACCCAGTACTTC	CASSPGQGVGETQYF
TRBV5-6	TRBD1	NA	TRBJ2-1	TGTGCCAGCAGCTTGGGGTCCGGGACAGGGGGCAATGAGCAGTTCTTC	CASSLGSGTGGNEQFF
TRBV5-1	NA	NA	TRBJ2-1	TGCGCCAGCGTCCCTATGGCGCTGGGCCACAATGAGCAGTTCTTC	CASVPMALGHNEQFF
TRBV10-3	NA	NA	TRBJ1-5	TGTGCCATCAGTGAGGGGGGCGCGCCTATCAATCAGCCCCAGCATTTT	CAISEGGAPINQPQHF
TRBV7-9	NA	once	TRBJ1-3	TGTGCCAGCAGCCTAACAGTAGACGGAAACACCATATATTTT	CASSLTVDGNTIYF
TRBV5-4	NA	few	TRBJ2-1	TGTGCCAGCAGCCAAAGCAGGAAGAATGAGCAGTTCTTC	CASSQSRKNEQFF
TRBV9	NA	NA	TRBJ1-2	TGTGCCAGCAGCCGCCTAGGCCAGCCGAACTATGGCTACACCTTC	CASSRLGQPNYGYTF
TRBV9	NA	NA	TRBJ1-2	TGTGCCAGCAGCGTACAGTCCCAGGATGGCTACACCTTC	CASSVQSQDGYTF